This section outlines one T cell receptor beta chain sequence together with its context. Its antigen is still unknown. The sample holds no much larger clone one base away, and base qualities are not on file. The sample belongs to a study of cytomegalovirus exposure and HLA in healthy donors (dated by TCRdb to about 2017). Background for the entire study: An earlier analysis of 550 to 700 of the donors reported 250 to 350 Gb of sequence data and roughly 100 million unique TCR beta sequences from some 180 million T cells. High-throughput TCR immunosequencing, statistical association of individual TCRs with disease status, and machine learning were combined to predict cytomegalovirus infection status. The number of donors typed differed by locus, with 629-630 for A, B, C, DRB1 and DQB1, roughly 520 for DQA1, some 570 for DPA1, and about 450 for DPB1. Every discovery cohort repertoire had been produced on one sequencing platform. Across some 400 genotyped donors of the cohort, an average of about 240,000 unique TCR beta nucleotide sequences per donor were sequenced, and roughly 18% of those sequences were non-productive. A separate validation cohort of roughly 130 different subjects was used in addition to the roughly 720-subject first cohort. The T cell repertoires of around 670 subjects were profiled by immunosequencing and related to cytomegalovirus serostatus. The later analysis used no new phenotypic data to find candidate immune exposures, relying instead on TCR beta sequences and their occurrence across donors. HLA typing covered class I and class II loci at four-digit resolution. Of the 300 to 500 genotyped donors, over 80% were placed in the genetic ancestry cluster associated with self-reported Caucasian donors. In a later analysis, previously published TCR beta repertoires from about 640 donors were re-analyzed and high-resolution HLA genotyping was added so that TCR occurrence patterns could be studied. Donor age, sex, ethnicity and CMV serostatus were compiled alongside the repertoire data. An earlier analysis of 587 of the donors used high-throughput TCR beta sequencing to judge whether each TCR beta V gene segment behaved as functional or pseudogenic. The study was designed to test whether signatures of past pathogen exposure could be identified by cataloging public T cell receptors. About five DR-DQ haplotypes were treated as single units for association and clustering because of strong linkage in the cohort. A later genetic analysis used genome-wide SNP genotypes for about three fifths of the roughly 700 donors, treating that subset as a discovery cohort. An early release that covered fewer than 750 HLA-typed donors contained around 330 gigabases of sequencing data and roughly 84 million unique TCR sequences. The full study reports these points: This cohort had only TCR beta chains sequenced, and the lack of alpha or paired-chain data limited which features could be detected. In a later analysis, most CMV-associated TCR beta chains were found to appear HLA-restricted, with HLA associations seemingly driven largely by CMV exposure. A few of the identified cytomegalovirus-associated TCR beta chains were confirmed in vitro to be specific for cytomegalovirus antigens. A later analysis found that HLA-associated TCR beta chains were more clonally expanded and had lower generation probabilities than equally common non-associated chains. HLA typing was unavailable for some donors at each locus, so association tests used only the typed subset. Immune exposure information for the cohort was limited to CMV serostatus. A group of highly shared sequence variants was considered likely to be a technical artifact of the sequencing pipeline. The presence/absence analyses assumed that sequencing depth was roughly uniform across donors, and that assumption may not be true. Assigning TCR associations to individual alleles was difficult when HLA alleles, especially DR and DQ, strongly co-occurred. The 87-base-pair reads could not distinguish some IMGT-functional V segments, including TRBV6-2 and TRBV6-3, so those segments were excluded. Linkage disequilibrium might explain the correlated functional status among segregating V segments, but an unknown experimental factor could not be excluded. Compared with the approximately 700-donor mean, donors in an Asian-associated ancestry cluster had fewer N-insertions in productive TCRs, according to a later genetic analysis. The authors suggested that the approach could potentially be extended to other disease states and immunological phenotypes. An association between a missense DCLRE1C variant and V-gene and J-gene trimming of TCR beta chains was found in a later genetic analysis and replicated in an independent cohort. The classifier was reported to diagnose cytomegalovirus status with high specificity and sensitivity in both the original and validation cohorts. Around 16 rarely observed V segments, including chromosome 9 orphons, were excluded from the earlier analysis of a few hundred of the donors because counts were too low. While some public TCRs were present in many individuals, most TCR sequences turned up only very rarely across donors. Several of the top co-occurrence clusters appeared to be linked to parvovirus B19, influenza, CMV and Epstein-Barr virus, according to a later analysis. A further reported finding was that TCR beta sequences accurately predicted the HLA-A and HLA-B alleles for most subjects in the first cohort. In a later analysis, the rate of TCR association differed among HLA loci, with DRB1 alleles having the most associated TCRs and HLA-C alleles having the fewest. In an earlier analysis of approximately 590 of the donors, most TCR beta V segments appeared in productive rearrangements about 87% or about 30% of the time, broadly matching IMGT annotations. Specific HLA alleles were associated with about 17,000 TCR beta sequences at a false discovery rate of 0.05 in a later analysis. The study gave a list of 150 to 200 TCR beta chains associated with cytomegalovirus.

Library prep was done by the immunoSEQ multiplex PCR assay. A mixture of 60 forward primers for TCR Vbeta segments and 13 reverse primers for TCR Jbeta segments was used in the multiplex PCR. Amplification of the CDR3 region of rearranged TCR beta genes was performed with a multiplex PCR assay on genomic DNA. On the Illumina HiSeq System, the amplified TCR beta libraries were sequenced as 87-base-pair reads. As for the original processing: A later analysis counted about 80 million unique TCR beta chains across the 600 to 850 repertoires, and some 11 million of these chains were shared by at least two donors. To remove PCR and sequencing errors, raw reads were error-corrected and collapsed into unique sequences using a nearest-neighbor algorithm that merged closely related sequences. To assign V, D and J gene segments, CDR3 sequences were aligned to IMGT reference sequences. For a sequence to be retained, at least a six-nucleotide match to both a V gene segment and a J gene segment was required. Rearrangements were called productive when the CDR3 lacked stop codons and stayed in frame with V and J; all others were non-productive. CDR3 was defined according to IMGT convention as the region running from the second conserved V-encoded cysteine to the conserved J-encoded phenylalanine. The earlier analysis of about 530 of the donors excluded any sequence lacking an unambiguous match to a single V gene segment. An earlier analysis of about 590 of the donors classified V segments as functional when productive rearrangements were above 56.7% and as segregating when the standard deviation between donors was above 5%. A statistical classification framework was built to diagnose cytomegalovirus status from the catalog of TCR beta chain sequences. V and J gene assignment, in a later analysis, came from comparing TCR nucleotide sequences with IMGT/GENE-DB human TR gene sequences. A later analysis assigned CDR3 sequences and most-parsimonious VDJ recombination scenarios with the TCRdist pipeline. In a later analysis, each TCR beta chain was defined by its CDR3 amino acid sequence together with its V-gene family, and reads without a unique V-gene family were excluded. As a way to deal with suspected cross-contamination and a sequencing artifact, a later analysis dropped hundreds of nucleotide sequences that were highly shared and had low generation probability. In a later analysis, a clonal expansion index was calculated for each public chain from normalized within-repertoire ranks of inferred template counts. A later analysis computed generation probabilities with a VDJ recombination model fitted to out-of-frame rearrangements, and checked the results against IGoR. In a later analysis, TCR-TCR, TCR-HLA and TCR-CMV co-occurrence was scored with hypergeometric tests, and a repertoire-size bias correction was applied to TCR pairs. A later analysis estimated false discovery rates by permuting HLA or CMV assignments 20 times. In a later analysis, co-occurring TCRs were grouped with DBSCAN, and TCRdist sequence similarity was added when clustering was performed within HLA-allele-positive subsets. Repertoires with fewer than 30,000 or more than 120,000 public chains were left out of co-occurrence clustering, as were five repertoires with anomalous nucleotide sharing. TCRdb obtained this table from immuneACCESS and retained in-frame rearrangements with V and J assigned. These tables miss some clones; where compared with another copy, unresolved V genes account for less than half of the shortfall, and the remainder is unexplained. V, J and clone size were drawn from that table, and D and trimming were deduced from the DNA. The sample table holds about 79,000 clones, of which over 65% were seen once. Under 10% of the sample is taken by the ten largest.

The cohort consisted of 600 to 750 healthy bone marrow donors. Cohort members were all nominally healthy when sampled, although unrecorded immune exposures were likely present. The donor tested CMV seropositive and was one of the 289 seropositive cohort members. Each donor provided a peripheral blood sample, and peripheral blood mononuclear cells were used for TCR beta sequencing. Genomic DNA was extracted from the blood cell samples with the Qiagen DNeasy Blood Extraction Kit. The CDR1 and CDR2 encoded by the germline V gene are SGHRS and YFSETQ. Ends trimmed: V by 7 bases, J by 2 bases; bases unmatched to a gene: 0. From the cysteine through the phenylalanine, the CDR3 covers 14 amino acids. CDR3 DNA only is kept here, 42 bases in frame from base 1.

The chain is made from TRBV5-1 and TRBJ2-2; 12 bases in the middle match TRBD2. The clonotype was recovered from a man between 35 and 55 years old in good health and CMV-seropositive. Sequencing was carried out using PBMCs. CDR3 reads: CASGLAGNTGELFF. DNA sequence: TGCGCCAGCGGACTAGCGGGAAACACCGGGGAGCTGTTTTTT.